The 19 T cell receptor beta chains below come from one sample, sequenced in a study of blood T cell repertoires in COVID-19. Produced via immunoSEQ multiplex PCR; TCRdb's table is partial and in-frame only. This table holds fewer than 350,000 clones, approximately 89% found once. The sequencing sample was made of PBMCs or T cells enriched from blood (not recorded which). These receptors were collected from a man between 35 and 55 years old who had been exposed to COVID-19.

CDR3 in amino acids: CASSLLSDTQYF. The CDR3 DNA is TGTGCCAGCAGCTTACTGTCAGATACGCAGTATTTT. This chain uses TRBV7-2 with TRBJ2-3; D is unresolved. The V end was cut by 2 bases, the J end by 4 bases, with 4 bases between. The CDR3 contains 12 residues. Germline V CDR1 and CDR2: SGHTA, FQGNSA.

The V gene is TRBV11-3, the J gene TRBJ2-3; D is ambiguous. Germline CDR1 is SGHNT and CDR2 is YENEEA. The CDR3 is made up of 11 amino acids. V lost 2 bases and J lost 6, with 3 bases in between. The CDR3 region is CASSLSDTQYF. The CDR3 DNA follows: TGTGCCAGCAGCTTATCTGATACGCAGTATTTT.

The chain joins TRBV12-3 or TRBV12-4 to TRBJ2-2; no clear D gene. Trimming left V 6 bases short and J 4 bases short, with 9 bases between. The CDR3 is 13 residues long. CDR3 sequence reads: CASSSYVTGELFF. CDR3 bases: TGTGCCAGCAGCTCCTACGTCACCGGGGAGCTGTTTTTT.

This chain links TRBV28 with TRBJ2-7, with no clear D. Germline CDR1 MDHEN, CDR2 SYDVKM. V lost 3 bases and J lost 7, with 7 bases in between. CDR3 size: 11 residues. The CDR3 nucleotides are TGTGCCAGCAGTTTGAGCTGGGAGCAGTACTTC. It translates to CASSLSWEQYF.

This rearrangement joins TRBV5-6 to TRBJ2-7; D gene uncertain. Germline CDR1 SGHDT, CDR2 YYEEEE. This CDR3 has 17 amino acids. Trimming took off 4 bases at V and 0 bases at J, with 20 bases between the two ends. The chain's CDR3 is CASSTPEYDFISYEQYF. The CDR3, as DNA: TGTGCCAGCAGCACACCGGAGTATGACTTCATCTCCTACGAGCAGTACTTC.

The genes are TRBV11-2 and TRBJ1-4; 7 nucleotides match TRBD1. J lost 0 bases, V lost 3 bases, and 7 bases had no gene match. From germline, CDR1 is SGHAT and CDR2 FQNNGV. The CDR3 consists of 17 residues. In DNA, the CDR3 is TGTGCCAGCAGCTTGGGACAGTTGACCGCAACTAATGAAAAACTGTTTTTT. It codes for CASSLGQLTATNEKLFF. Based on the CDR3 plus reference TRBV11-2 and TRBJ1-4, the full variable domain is EAGVAQSPRYKIIEKRQSVAFWCNPISGHATLYWYQQILGQGPKLLIQFQNNGVVDDSQLPKDRFSAERLKGVDSTLKIQPAKLEDSAVYLCASSLGQLTATNEKLFFGSGTQLSVL.

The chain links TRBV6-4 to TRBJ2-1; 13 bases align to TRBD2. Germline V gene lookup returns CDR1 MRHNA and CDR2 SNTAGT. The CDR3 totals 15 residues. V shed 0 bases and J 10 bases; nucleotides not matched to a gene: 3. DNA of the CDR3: TGTGCCAGCAGTGACTCGACTAGCGGGAGGACGGAGCAGTTCTTC. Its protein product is CASSDSTSGRTEQFF.

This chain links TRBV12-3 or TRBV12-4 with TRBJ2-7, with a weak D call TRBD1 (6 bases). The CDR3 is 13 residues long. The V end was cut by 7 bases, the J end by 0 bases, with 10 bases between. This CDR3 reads CASKMTGSYEQYF. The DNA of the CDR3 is TGTGCCAGCAAAATGACAGGCTCCTACGAGCAGTACTTC.

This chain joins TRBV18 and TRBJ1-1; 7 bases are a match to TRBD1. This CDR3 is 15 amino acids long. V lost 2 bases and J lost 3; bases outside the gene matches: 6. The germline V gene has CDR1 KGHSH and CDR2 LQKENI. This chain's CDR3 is CASSPAGTADTEAFF. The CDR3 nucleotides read TGTGCCAGCTCACCAGCCGGGACAGCGGACACTGAAGCTTTCTTT.

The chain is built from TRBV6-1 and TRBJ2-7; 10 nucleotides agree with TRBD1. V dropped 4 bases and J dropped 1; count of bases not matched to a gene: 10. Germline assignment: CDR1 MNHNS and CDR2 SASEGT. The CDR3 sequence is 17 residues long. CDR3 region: CASSGTRDRGGSYEQYF. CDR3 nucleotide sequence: TGTGCCAGCAGTGGGACCCGGGACAGGGGAGGTTCCTACGAGCAGTACTTC.

The CDR3 reads CSASGDSYSNQPQHF. The CDR3 region has the DNA TGCAGTGCTAGTGGGGACAGCTATAGCAATCAGCCCCAGCATTTT. The V gene is TRBV20-1, the J gene TRBJ1-5; 7 bases fit TRBD1. Losses at the gene ends were 3 bases for V and 0 bases for J; bases not matched to a gene: 5. CDR3 length: 15 residues. The germline V gene has CDR1 DFQATT and CDR2 SNEGSKA (reference sequence).

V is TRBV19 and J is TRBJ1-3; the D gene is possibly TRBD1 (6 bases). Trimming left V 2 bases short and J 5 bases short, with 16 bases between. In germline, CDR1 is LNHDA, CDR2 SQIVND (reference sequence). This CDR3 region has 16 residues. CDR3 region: CASSIISGAARNTIYF. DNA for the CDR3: TGTGCCAGTAGTATAATATCAGGGGCAGCGCGAAACACCATATATTTT. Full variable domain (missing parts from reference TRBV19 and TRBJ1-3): DGGITQSPKYLFRKEGQNVTLSCEQNLNHDAMYWYRQDPGQGLRLIYYSQIVNDFQKGDIAEGYSVSREKKESFPLTVTSAQKNPTAFYLCASSIISGAARNTIYFGEGSWLTVV.

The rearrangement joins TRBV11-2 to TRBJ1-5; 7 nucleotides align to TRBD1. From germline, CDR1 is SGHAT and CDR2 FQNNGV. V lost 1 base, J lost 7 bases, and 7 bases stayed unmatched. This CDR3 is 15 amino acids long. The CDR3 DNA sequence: TGTGCCAGCAGCTTAGGTCCGGGACAGCAACAGCCCCAGCATTTT. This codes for CASSLGPGQQQPQHF.

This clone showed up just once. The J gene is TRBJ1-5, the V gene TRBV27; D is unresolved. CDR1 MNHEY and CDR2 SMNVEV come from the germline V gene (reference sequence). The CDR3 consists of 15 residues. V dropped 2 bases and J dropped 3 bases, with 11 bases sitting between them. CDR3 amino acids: CASSLITGLNQPQHF. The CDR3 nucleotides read TGTGCCAGCAGTTTAATTACGGGTCTCAATCAGCCCCAGCATTTT.

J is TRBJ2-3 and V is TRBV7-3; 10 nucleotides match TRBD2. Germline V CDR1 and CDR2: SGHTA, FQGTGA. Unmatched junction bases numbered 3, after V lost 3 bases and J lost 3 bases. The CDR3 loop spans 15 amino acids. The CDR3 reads CASSFGLAETDTQYF. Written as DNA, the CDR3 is TGTGCCAGCAGCTTTGGACTAGCGGAAACAGATACGCAGTATTTT.

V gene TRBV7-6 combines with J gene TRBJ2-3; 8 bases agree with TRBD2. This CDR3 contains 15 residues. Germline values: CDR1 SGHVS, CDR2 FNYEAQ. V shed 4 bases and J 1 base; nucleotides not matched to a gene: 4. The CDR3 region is CASSSGLGGTDTQYF. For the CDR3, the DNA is TGTGCCAGCAGCTCGGGACTAGGTGGCACAGATACGCAGTATTTT.

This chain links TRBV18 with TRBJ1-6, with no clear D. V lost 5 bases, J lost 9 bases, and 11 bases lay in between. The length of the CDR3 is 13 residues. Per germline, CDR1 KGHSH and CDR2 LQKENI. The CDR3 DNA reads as TGTGCCAGCTCAAAGGAGACGGGTTCACCCCTCCACTTT. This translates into CASSKETGSPLHF.

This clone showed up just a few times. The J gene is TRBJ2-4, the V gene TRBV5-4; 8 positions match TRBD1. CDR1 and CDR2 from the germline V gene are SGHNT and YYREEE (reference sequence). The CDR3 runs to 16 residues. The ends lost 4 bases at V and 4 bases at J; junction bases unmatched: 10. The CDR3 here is CASSPGQGRAKNIQYF. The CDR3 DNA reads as TGTGCCAGCAGCCCCGGACAGGGTCGTGCGAAAAACATTCAGTACTTC.

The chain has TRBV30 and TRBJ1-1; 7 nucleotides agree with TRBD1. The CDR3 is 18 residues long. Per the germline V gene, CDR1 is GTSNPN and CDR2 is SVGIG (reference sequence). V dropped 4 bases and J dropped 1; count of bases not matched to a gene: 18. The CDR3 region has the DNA TGTGCCTGGAACGCCTGGAGGTCAGGTGCAGGGGGGAACACTGAAGCTTTCTTT. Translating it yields CAWNAWRSGAGGNTEAFF.